This record covers a single T cell receptor beta chain. The sample originates from a study of T-cell memory formation after mild COVID-19. TCRdb reprocessed the 5' RACE reads via MiXCR and lists one record per CDR3 protein. The table has some 97,000 distinct CDR3 sequences, 8.5% to 14% seen once; the top ten hold roughly 40%. Germline V lookup: CDR1 SNHLY, CDR2 FYNNEI. This CDR3 comprises 13 residues. Trimming took off 11 bases at V and 0 bases at J, with 14 bases between the two ends. This chain joins TRBV2 and TRBJ2-7, with D possibly matching TRBD2 (5 bases). The sample comprised PBMCs or a T cell subset sorted from them (not recorded which). The receptor was isolated from a young man who had mild COVID-19 (a few samples of this study predate the infection). Cell type and time point are not known. The CDR3 here is CAPEALSSYEQYV. DNA for the CDR3: TGTGCCCCGGAGGCATTGAGCTCCTACGAGCAGTACGTC.